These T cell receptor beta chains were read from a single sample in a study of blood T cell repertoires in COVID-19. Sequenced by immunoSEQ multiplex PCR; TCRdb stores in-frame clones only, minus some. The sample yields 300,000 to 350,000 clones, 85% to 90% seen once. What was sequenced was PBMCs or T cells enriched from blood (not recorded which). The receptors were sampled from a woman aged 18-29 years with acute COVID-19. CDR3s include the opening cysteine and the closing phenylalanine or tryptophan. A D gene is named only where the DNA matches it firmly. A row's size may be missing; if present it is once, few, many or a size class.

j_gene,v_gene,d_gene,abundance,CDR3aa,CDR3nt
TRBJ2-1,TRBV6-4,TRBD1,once,CASSVEAGGWHEQFF,TGTGCCAGCAGTGTTGAAGCAGGGGGCTGGCATGAGCAGTTCTTC
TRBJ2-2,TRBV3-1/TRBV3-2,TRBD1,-,CASSQTGTGGSGELFF,TGTGCCAGCAGCCAAACCGGGACAGGGGGCTCCGGGGAGCTGTTTTTT
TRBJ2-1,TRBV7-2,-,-,CASSLALALGEQFF,TGTGCCAGCAGCTTAGCACTAGCCCTAGGTGAGCAGTTCTTC
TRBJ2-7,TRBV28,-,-,CAISPLGAPYEQYF,TGTGCCATCAGCCCTCTAGGGGCCCCATACGAGCAGTACTTC
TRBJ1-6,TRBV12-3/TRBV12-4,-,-,CASSQQEDSPLHF,TGTGCCAGCAGTCAGCAGGAGGATTCACCCCTCCACTTT
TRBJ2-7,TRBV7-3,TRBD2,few,CASSIAGGPSYEQYF,TGTGCCAGCAGCATAGCGGGAGGTCCCTCCTACGAGCAGTACTTC
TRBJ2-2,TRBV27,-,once,CASGSHSSGDTGELFF,TGTGCCAGCGGGTCTCATTCTTCGGGGGACACCGGGGAGCTGTTTTTT
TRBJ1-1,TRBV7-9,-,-,CASSLAPFAFF,TGTGCCAGCAGCTTAGCCCCCTTTGCTTTCTTT
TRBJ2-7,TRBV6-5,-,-,CASSYSRSYEQYF,TGTGCCAGCAGTTACTCGAGATCGTACGAGCAGTACTTC
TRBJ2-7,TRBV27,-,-,CASSPSLLGNPGVQYF,TGTGCCAGCAGTCCCTCTCTTCTGGGCAACCCAGGGGTGCAGTACTTC
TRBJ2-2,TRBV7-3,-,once,CASSYGGSNTGELFF,TGTGCCAGCAGTTATGGCGGATCGAACACCGGGGAGCTGTTTTTT
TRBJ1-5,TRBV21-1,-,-,CASSNQRWGQGCDQPQHF,TGTGCCAGCAGCAATCAGAGGTGGGGACAGGGGTGTGATCAGCCCCAGCATTTT
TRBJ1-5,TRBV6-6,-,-,CASSLQGGGSCRNQPQHF,TGTGCCAGCAGTCTTCAGGGAGGAGGTTCGTGTCGCAATCAGCCCCAGCATTTT